These 2 T cell receptor beta chains were sequenced from one sample in a study of Graves' ophthalmopathy and Graves' hyperthyroidism. As the template, RNA transcripts were used to amplify TCR beta CDR3 regions. RT-PCR was first run with HTBI primers, then multiplex PCR in a second round. TCRdb fed the multiplex PCR reads into MiXCR, producing one record per CDR3 protein. The table includes some 160,000 distinct CDR3 sequences, roughly two fifths detected once. The material sequenced was peripheral blood. The source of these receptors is a man aged 25 to 40 with Graves' ophthalmopathy.

The genes are TRBV7-2 and TRBJ2-5; 7 bases match TRBD1. With 5 bases clipped from V and 10 bases from J, the junction kept 7 bases outside the gene matches. The CDR3 consists of 12 residues. Germline V gene sequence: CDR1 SGHTA, CDR2 FQGNSA. Here the CDR3 reads CASSPTGENQYF. CDR3 nucleotides: TGTGCCAGCAGCCCCACAGGGGAAAACCAGTACTTC.

This clonotype was seen only a few times. In DNA form, the CDR3 reads TGTGCCAGCAGTCTCGGACAGGGAGCTAACTATGGCTACACCTTC. Translating gives CASSLGQGANYGYTF. This rearrangement joins TRBV27 to TRBJ1-2, with 8 nucleotides matching TRBD1. With V trimmed by 5 bases and J by 0 bases, 5 bases remained unmatched. This CDR3 spans 15 amino acids. Germline loops: CDR1 MNHEY, CDR2 SMNVEV (reference sequence).